Below are 20 T cell receptor beta chains sequenced from a single sample in a study of blood T cell repertoires in COVID-19. Sequencing was performed with immunoSEQ multiplex PCR; in TCRdb, only in-frame clones are kept and a portion is missing. The repertoire holds about 270,000 clones, with roughly 85% as singletons. The specimen sequenced was PBMCs or T cells enriched from blood (not recorded which). These receptors all stem from a woman aged 50 to 60 with acute COVID-19.

The chain carries TRBV6-5 and TRBJ1-1; 7 bases are shared with TRBD1. The CDR3 is made up of 13 amino acids. CDR1 and CDR2 from the germline V gene are MNHEY and SVGAGI. The V segment lost 10 bases and the J segment 0 bases; nucleotides outside the gene matches: 5. CDR3 in DNA: TGTGCCACCACGGACAGGCTGAACACTGAAGCTTTCTTT. Translation gives CATTDRLNTEAFF.

V gene TRBV6-1 combines with J gene TRBJ2-6; D unresolved. V dropped 1 base and J dropped 0 bases, with 10 bases sitting between them. There are 17 residues in the CDR3. The germline V gene has CDR1 MNHNS and CDR2 SASEGT. The CDR3 sequence is CASSEGRGYSGANVLTF. The CDR3 DNA is TGTGCCAGCAGTGAAGGGAGAGGATACTCTGGGGCCAACGTCCTGACTTTC.

The chain uses TRBV7-8 and TRBJ2-3; D remains unclear. V lost 5 bases and J lost 0, with 12 bases in between. Per the germline V gene, CDR1 is SGHVS and CDR2 is FQNEAQ. The CDR3 sequence is 15 residues long. The CDR3 nucleotides are TGTGCCAGCAGCCCGGAGCTATTGAGCACAGATACGCAGTATTTT. Its translation is CASSPELLSTDTQYF. Based on the CDR3 plus reference TRBV7-8 and TRBJ2-3, the full variable domain is GAGVSQSPRYKVAKRGQDVALRCDPISGHVSLFWYQQALGQGPEFLTYFQNEAQLDKSGLPSDRFFAERPEGSVSTLKIQRTQQEDSAVYLCASSPELLSTDTQYFGPGTRLTVL.

The chain uses TRBV7-2 and TRBJ1-3, with D uncertain. Per germline, CDR1 SGHTA and CDR2 FQGNSA. The CDR3 is made up of 14 amino acids. V was cut by 3 bases and J by 3 bases, with 9 bases left in between. The CDR3 is CASSFNTIGNTIYF. CDR3 DNA sequence: TGTGCCAGCAGCTTTAATACTATTGGAAACACCATATATTTT.

The chain combines TRBV30 with TRBJ1-5; 7 bases match TRBD1. The J segment lost 6 bases and the V segment lost 3 bases, leaving 8 bases of the junction unmatched. The CDR3 loop spans 14 amino acids. The germline gives CDR1 GTSNPN, CDR2 SVGIG (reference sequence). CDR3: CAWSLTGNSQPQHF. CDR3 nucleotide sequence: TGTGCCTGGAGCCTGACAGGGAACTCTCAGCCCCAGCATTTT.

The genes are TRBV30 and TRBJ1-1; D may be TRBD1 (6 bases). The germline V and J ends were trimmed by 4 bases and 5 bases, with 17 bases remaining between them. Germline CDR1 is GTSNPN and CDR2 is SVGIG (reference sequence). This CDR3 has 14 residues. CDR3 loop: CAWKLSGQRTEAFF. Here the CDR3 DNA reads TGTGCCTGGAAGTTATCCGGACAGCGGACTGAAGCTTTCTTT.

V is TRBV11-2 and J is TRBJ2-5; D unresolved. This CDR3 has 15 amino acids. The V and J ends lost 5 bases and 0 bases respectively, with 13 bases between them. Germline V lookup: CDR1 SGHAT, CDR2 FQNNGV. Here the CDR3 reads CASSPRGLDQETQYF. The CDR3 nucleotides are TGTGCCAGCAGCCCCAGAGGCTTGGACCAAGAGACCCAGTACTTC.

The chain carries TRBV29-1 and TRBJ1-6; D gene ambiguous. Germline V gene data show CDR1 as SQVTM and CDR2 as ANQGSEA. This CDR3 region has 14 residues. The V and J ends lost 5 bases and 6 bases respectively, with 14 bases between them. The CDR3 coding sequence is TGCAGCGTTTCTGAGGGTTTCGTTAATTCACCCCTCCACTTT. Protein product: CSVSEGFVNSPLHF.

The chain recombines TRBV9 with TRBJ1-1, with no clear D. The CDR3 sequence is 12 residues long. V lost 3 bases to trimming and J lost 1 base, with 4 bases between them. Germline CDR1 is SGDLS and CDR2 is YYNGEE. In nucleotides, the CDR3 is TGTGCCAGCAGCGGGCCGAACACTGAAGCTTTCTTT. Encoded protein: CASSGPNTEAFF.

The chain joins TRBV5-5 to TRBJ1-1; 7 bases fit TRBD1. The CDR3 runs 15 residues. The V gene's germline CDR1 is SGHKS and CDR2 YYEKEE (reference sequence). Losses at the gene ends were 1 base for V and 1 base for J; bases not matched to a gene: 4. CDR3 bases: TGTGCCAGCAGCTTGACCCGGACAGGGAACACTGAAGCTTTCTTT. The encoded protein is CASSLTRTGNTEAFF.

This clone was seen only a few times. This rearrangement joins TRBV29-1 to TRBJ1-1; D possibly corresponds to TRBD1 (6 bases). V was pared by 4 bases and J by 4 bases, with 10 bases between. Per the germline V gene, CDR1 is SQVTM and CDR2 is ANQGSEA. The CDR3 consists of 12 residues. The CDR3 DNA is TGCAGCGTTGTCCAGGGGCCCACTGAAGCTTTCTTT. This sequence encodes CSVVQGPTEAFF.

The J gene is TRBJ2-3, the V gene TRBV5-6; 9 bases line up with TRBD2. The CDR3 spans 16 residues. Germline trimming cut 2 bases from V and 6 bases from J; bases unmatched to any gene: 10. CDR1 and CDR2 (germline): SGHDT, YYEEEE. The chain's CDR3 is CASSLKISGGIDTQYF. CDR3 bases: TGTGCCAGCAGCTTAAAAATTAGCGGGGGCATCGATACGCAGTATTTT.

The chain combines TRBV10-3 with TRBJ1-1, with a tentative D call TRBD1 (5 bases). Germline V gene sequence: CDR1 ENHRY, CDR2 SYGVKD. The V gene lost 11 bases and the J gene lost 5 bases, with 15 bases spanning the gap. This CDR3 is built from 12 residues. The CDR3 DNA is TGTGCCTCGCAGGGACTACGTACTGAAGCTTTCTTT. Protein sequence: CASQGLRTEAFF.

This clone was found once. This chain connects TRBV12-3 or TRBV12-4 to TRBJ2-1, with 10 nucleotides matching TRBD2. After removal of 8 bases from V and 8 bases from J, the junction contained 3 bases not matched to a gene. This CDR3 region has 12 residues. CDR3 in DNA: TGTGCCAGCCTCACTAGCGGGGATGAGCAGTTCTTC. It yields the protein CASLTSGDEQFF.

This clone was detected only once. V gene TRBV5-6 combines with J gene TRBJ2-5; tentatively, D is TRBD2 (5 bases). V lost 5 bases and J lost 7, with 15 bases in between. CDR3 length equals 13 residues. CDR1 is SGHDT and CDR2 is YYEEEE in the germline V gene. The CDR3 loop is CASSSRRSGTQYF. The CDR3 nucleotides read TGTGCCAGCAGTTCGCGTAGGAGCGGGACCCAGTACTTC.

This rearrangement joins TRBV3-1 (or the pseudogene TRBV3-2) to TRBJ1-2; D unclear. Trimming stripped 4 bases from V and 5 bases from J, with 17 bases between. Per the germline V gene, CDR1 is LGHDT and CDR2 is YNNKEL (reference sequence). The length of the CDR3 is 15 residues. The CDR3 loop reads CASSPTIQTLYGYTF. CDR3 bases: TGTGCCAGCAGCCCTACAATACAGACGCTTTATGGCTACACCTTC.

The chain combines TRBV5-1 with TRBJ2-5; D possibly corresponds to TRBD2 (6 bases). Trimming removed 4 bases at V and 7 bases at J, with 17 bases between. CDR1 SGHRS and CDR2 YFSETQ come from the germline V gene. The CDR3 runs to 14 residues. The CDR3 DNA is TGCGCCAGCAGCATTCCGGGACTGGGATCGACCCAGTACTTC. Translating gives CASSIPGLGSTQYF.

This chain's CDR3 is CAISDSTATNEKLFF. The CDR3 DNA follows: TGTGCCATCAGTGACTCGACAGCAACTAATGAAAAACTGTTTTTT. The chain recombines TRBV10-3 with TRBJ1-4, with D possibly matching TRBD1 (5 bases). Germline CDR1 is ENHRY and CDR2 is SYGVKD. The CDR3 covers 15 residues. With 3 bases removed from V and 0 bases from J, the gap between germline ends came to 8 bases.

The chain employs TRBV30 and TRBJ2-2; D uncertain. From germline, CDR1 is GTSNPN and CDR2 SVGIG (reference sequence). The CDR3 consists of 13 residues. V dropped 2 bases and J dropped 3 bases, with 7 bases sitting between them. This CDR3 reads CAWSLGHTGELFF. The DNA for the CDR3 is TGTGCCTGGAGTCTTGGCCACACCGGGGAGCTGTTTTTT.

The chain uses TRBV9 and TRBJ1-4; D gene ambiguous. The CDR3 is made up of 13 amino acids. Germline loops: CDR1 SGDLS, CDR2 YYNGEE. V lost 3 bases and J 3 bases, leaving 6 bases between the germline ends. DNA for the CDR3: TGTGCCAGCAGCGGAGTGGCTAATGAAAAACTGTTTTTT. Translating gives CASSGVANEKLFF.